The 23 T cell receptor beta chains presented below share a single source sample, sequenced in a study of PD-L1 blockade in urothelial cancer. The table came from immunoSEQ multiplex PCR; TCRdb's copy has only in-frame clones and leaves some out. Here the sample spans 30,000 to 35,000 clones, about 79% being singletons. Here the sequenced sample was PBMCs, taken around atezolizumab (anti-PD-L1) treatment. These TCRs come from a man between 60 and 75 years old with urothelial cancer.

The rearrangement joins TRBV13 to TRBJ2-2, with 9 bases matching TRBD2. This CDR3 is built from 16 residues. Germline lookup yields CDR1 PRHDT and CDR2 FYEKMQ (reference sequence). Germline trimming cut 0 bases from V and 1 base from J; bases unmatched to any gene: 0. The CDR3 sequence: CASSLGTSGNTGELFF. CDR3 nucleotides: TGTGCCAGCAGCTTAGGGACTAGCGGGAACACCGGGGAGCTGTTTTTT.

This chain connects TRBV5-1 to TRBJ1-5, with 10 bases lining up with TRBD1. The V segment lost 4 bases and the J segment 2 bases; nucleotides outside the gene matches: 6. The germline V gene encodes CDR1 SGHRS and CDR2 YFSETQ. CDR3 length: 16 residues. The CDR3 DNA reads TGCGCCAGCAGCCCGGGGACAGGGGTTGGCAATCAGCCCCAGCATTTT. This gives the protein CASSPGTGVGNQPQHF.

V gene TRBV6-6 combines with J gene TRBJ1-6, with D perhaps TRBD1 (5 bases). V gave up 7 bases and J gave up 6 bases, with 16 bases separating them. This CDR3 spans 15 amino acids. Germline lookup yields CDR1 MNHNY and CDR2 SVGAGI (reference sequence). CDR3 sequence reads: CASNEGGGGNSPLHF. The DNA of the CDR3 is TGTGCCAGCAACGAGGGCGGGGGGGGTAATTCACCCCTCCACTTT.

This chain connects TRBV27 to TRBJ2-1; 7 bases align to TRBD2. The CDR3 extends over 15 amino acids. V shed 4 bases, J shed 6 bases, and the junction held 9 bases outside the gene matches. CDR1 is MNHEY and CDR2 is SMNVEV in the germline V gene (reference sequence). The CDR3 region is CASSSNRGRGNEQFF. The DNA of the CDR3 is TGTGCCAGCAGTTCCAATCGCGGGAGAGGCAATGAGCAGTTCTTC.

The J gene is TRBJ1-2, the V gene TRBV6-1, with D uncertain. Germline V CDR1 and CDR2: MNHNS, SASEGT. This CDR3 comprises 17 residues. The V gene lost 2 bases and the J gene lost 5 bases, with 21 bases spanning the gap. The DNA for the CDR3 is TGTGCCAGCAGTGAATCATCCGCGTACTCTGGTAGTTATGGCTACACCTTC. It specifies CASSESSAYSGSYGYTF.

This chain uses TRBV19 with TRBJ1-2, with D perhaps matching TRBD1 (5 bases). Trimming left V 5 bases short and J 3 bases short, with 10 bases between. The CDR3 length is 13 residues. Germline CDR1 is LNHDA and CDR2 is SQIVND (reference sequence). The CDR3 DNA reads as TGTGCCAGTAGTGATAAAGGGGACTATGGCTACACCTTC. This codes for CASSDKGDYGYTF.

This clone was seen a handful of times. The CDR3 nucleotides are TGTGCCAGCAGTGAAGCCTACGGACAGTTCTACGAGCAGTACTTC. Amino acids: CASSEAYGQFYEQYF. This chain joins TRBV6-1 and TRBJ2-7; perhaps TRBD1 as D (6 bases). Trimming removed 0 bases from V and 3 bases from J, with 12 bases in between. Per germline, CDR1 MNHNS and CDR2 SASEGT. The CDR3 is 15 residues long.

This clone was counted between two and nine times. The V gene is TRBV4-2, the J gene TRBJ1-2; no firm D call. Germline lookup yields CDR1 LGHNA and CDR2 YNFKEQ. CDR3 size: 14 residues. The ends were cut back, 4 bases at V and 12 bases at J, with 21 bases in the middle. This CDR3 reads CASSPSILRRDHTF. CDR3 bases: TGTGCCAGCAGCCCCTCGATACTCCGGCGGGATCACACCTTC.

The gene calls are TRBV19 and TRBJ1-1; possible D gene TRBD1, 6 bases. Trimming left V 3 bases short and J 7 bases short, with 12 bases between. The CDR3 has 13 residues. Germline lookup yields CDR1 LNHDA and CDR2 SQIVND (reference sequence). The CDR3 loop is CASSILSTGEAFF. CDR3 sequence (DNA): TGTGCCAGTAGTATCCTCTCGACAGGTGAAGCTTTCTTT.

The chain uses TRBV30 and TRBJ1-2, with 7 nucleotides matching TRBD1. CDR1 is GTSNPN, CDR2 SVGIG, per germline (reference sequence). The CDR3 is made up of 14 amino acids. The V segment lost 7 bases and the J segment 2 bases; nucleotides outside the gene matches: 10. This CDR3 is CAFPLAGGNYGYTF. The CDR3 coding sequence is TGTGCCTTTCCTCTGGCAGGGGGAAACTATGGCTACACCTTC.

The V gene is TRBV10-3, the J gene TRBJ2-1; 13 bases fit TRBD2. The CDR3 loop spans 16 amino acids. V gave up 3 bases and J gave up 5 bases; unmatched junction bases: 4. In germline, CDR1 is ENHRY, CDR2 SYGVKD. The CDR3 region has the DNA TGTGCCATCAGTGACGGGACTAGCGGGAAAGACAATGAGCAGTTCTTC. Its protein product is CAISDGTSGKDNEQFF.

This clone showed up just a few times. The CDR3 nucleotides read TGTGCCGTATCTCGGGACTCAGGCACTGAAGCTTTCTTT. Protein: CAVSRDSGTEAFF. J is TRBJ1-1 and V is TRBV19; TRBD1 is a possible D gene (5 bases). V lost 11 bases and J 4 bases, leaving 17 bases between the germline ends. In germline, CDR1 is LNHDA, CDR2 SQIVND (reference sequence). The CDR3 is made up of 13 amino acids.

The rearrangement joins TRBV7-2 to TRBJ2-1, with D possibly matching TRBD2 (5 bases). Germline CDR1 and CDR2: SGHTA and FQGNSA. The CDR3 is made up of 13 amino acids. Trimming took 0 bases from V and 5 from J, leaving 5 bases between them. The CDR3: CASSLARDNEQFF. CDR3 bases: TGTGCCAGCAGCTTAGCGCGGGACAATGAGCAGTTCTTC.

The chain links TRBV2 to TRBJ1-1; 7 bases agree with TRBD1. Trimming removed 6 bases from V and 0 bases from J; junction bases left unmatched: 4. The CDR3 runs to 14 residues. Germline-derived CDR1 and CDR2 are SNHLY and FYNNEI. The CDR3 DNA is TGTGCCAGCAGGGAGGACAGGTTGAACACTGAAGCTTTCTTT. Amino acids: CASREDRLNTEAFF.

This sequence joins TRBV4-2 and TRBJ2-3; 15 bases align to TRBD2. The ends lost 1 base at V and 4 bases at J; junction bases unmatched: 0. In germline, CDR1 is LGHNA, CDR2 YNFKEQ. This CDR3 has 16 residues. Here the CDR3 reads CASSQGTSGGADTQYF. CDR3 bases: TGTGCCAGCAGCCAAGGGACTAGCGGGGGGGCAGATACGCAGTATTTT.

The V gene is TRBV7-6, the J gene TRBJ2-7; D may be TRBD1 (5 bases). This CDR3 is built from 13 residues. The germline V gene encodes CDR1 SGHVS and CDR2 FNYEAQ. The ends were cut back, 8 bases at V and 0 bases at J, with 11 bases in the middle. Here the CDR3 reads CASVGDSSYEQYF. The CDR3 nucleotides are TGTGCCAGCGTGGGCGACAGCTCCTACGAGCAGTACTTC.

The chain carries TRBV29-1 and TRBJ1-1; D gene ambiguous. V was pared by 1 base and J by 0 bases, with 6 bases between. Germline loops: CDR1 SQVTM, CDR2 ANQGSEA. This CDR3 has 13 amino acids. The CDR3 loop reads CSVEGALNTEAFF. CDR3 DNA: TGCAGCGTTGAAGGCGCCTTGAACACTGAAGCTTTCTTT.

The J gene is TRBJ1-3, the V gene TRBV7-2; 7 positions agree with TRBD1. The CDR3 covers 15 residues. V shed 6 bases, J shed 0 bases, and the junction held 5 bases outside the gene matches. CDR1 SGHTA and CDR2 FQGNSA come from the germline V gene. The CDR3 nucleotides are TGTGCCAGCAGGCGCCGGGACAGCTCTGGAAACACCATATATTTT. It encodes CASRRRDSSGNTIYF.

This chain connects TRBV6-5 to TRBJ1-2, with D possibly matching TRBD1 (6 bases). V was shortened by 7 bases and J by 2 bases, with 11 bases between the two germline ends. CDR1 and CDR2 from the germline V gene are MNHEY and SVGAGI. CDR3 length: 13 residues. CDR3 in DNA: TGTGCCAGCATTCAGGGGCTCAACTATGGCTACACCTTC. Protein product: CASIQGLNYGYTF.

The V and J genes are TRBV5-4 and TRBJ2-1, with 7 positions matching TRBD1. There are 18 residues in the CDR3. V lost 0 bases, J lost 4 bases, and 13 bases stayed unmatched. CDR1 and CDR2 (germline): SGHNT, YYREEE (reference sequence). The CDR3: CASSLGQGGSPGYNEQFF. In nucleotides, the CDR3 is TGTGCCAGCAGCTTGGGACAGGGTGGGAGTCCTGGGTACAATGAGCAGTTCTTC.

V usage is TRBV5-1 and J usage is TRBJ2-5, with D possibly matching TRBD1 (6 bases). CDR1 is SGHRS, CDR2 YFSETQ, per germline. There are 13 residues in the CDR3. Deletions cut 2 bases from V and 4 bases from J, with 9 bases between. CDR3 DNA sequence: TGCGCCAGCAGCTTTGCAGGGGTAGAGACCCAGTACTTC. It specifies CASSFAGVETQYF.

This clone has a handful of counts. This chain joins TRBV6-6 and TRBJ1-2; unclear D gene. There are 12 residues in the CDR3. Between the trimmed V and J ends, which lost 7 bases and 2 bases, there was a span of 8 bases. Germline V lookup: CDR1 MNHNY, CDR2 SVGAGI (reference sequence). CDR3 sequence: CASKQVNYGYTF. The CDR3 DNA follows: TGTGCCAGCAAGCAGGTGAACTATGGCTACACCTTC.

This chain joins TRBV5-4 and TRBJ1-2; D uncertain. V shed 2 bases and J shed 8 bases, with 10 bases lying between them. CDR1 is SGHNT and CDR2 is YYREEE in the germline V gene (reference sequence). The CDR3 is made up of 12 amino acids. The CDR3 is CASSFGLSGYTF. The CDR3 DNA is TGTGCCAGCAGCTTTGGGCTTTCGGGCTACACCTTC.